The rows below give T cell receptor beta chains drawn from one sample of a study of CD8 T cells in Susac syndrome. TCRdb called the immunoSEQ multiplex PCR reads again in MiXCR, with one record for every CDR3 protein. This sample yields more than 85,000 distinct CDR3 sequences, of which around 94% are seen a single time; more than 0.3% belongs to the top ten. The sequenced material came from CD4+ T cells from PBMCs. Receptors originate from a human donor with Susac syndrome. CDR3s include the opening cysteine and the closing phenylalanine or tryptophan. Each record gives: clone size, V gene, D gene, J gene, CDR3 DNA, CDR3 protein. A D gene is named only where the DNA matches it firmly. Only part of the rows carry a size: once, few, many, or a class if the clone is expanded.

abundance: .; v_gene: TRBV18; d_gene: TRBD1; j_gene: TRBJ2-3; CDR3nt: TGTGCCAGCTCACCACAGGACAGGGGGCTATTTACAGATACGCAGTATTTT; CDR3aa: CASSPQDRGLFTDTQYF
abundance: .; v_gene: TRBV30; d_gene: .; j_gene: TRBJ2-7; CDR3nt: TGTGCCTGGACCCCCCTCAGGAATCTCGAGCAGTACTTC; CDR3aa: CAWTPLRNLEQYF
abundance: .; v_gene: TRBV5-1; d_gene: .; j_gene: TRBJ1-1; CDR3nt: TGCGCCAGCACCCCGGGGCACCCGGGAGAGGCTTTCTTT; CDR3aa: CASTPGHPGEAFF
abundance: .; v_gene: TRBV9; d_gene: .; j_gene: TRBJ1-2; CDR3nt: TGTGCCAGCAGCGGCTACAGGGATTATGGCTACACCTTC; CDR3aa: CASSGYRDYGYTF
abundance: .; v_gene: TRBV4-1; d_gene: TRBD1; j_gene: TRBJ1-2; CDR3nt: TGCGCCAGCAGCCAGGCCCCCCGGGACAGGGGAATTGGCTACACCTTC; CDR3aa: CASSQAPRDRGIGYTF
abundance: .; v_gene: TRBV3-1; d_gene: TRBD1; j_gene: TRBJ2-1; CDR3nt: TGTGCCAGCAGCCCTCGGGACAGGGCGGGTTACAATGAGCAGTTCTTC; CDR3aa: CASSPRDRAGYNEQFF
abundance: once; v_gene: TRBV18; d_gene: .; j_gene: TRBJ2-7; CDR3nt: TGTGCCAGCTCGCCCTCCGGGGACGGCTACGAGCAGTACTTC; CDR3aa: CASSPSGDGYEQYF
abundance: .; v_gene: TRBV4-3; d_gene: .; j_gene: TRBJ2-2; CDR3nt: TGCGCCAGCAGCCAAGATGTGGGTACCGGGGAGCTGTTTTTT; CDR3aa: CASSQDVGTGELFF
abundance: few; v_gene: TRBV11-1; d_gene: TRBD2; j_gene: TRBJ2-1; CDR3nt: TGTGCCAGCACCAAGCGGGGGCAAAGGGATGAGCAGTTCTTC; CDR3aa: CASTKRGQRDEQFF
abundance: .; v_gene: TRBV3-1; d_gene: .; j_gene: TRBJ2-7; CDR3nt: TGTGCCAGCGGGGTCGGCTACGAGCAGTACTTC; CDR3aa: CASGVGYEQYF
abundance: .; v_gene: TRBV5-1; d_gene: TRBD1; j_gene: TRBJ1-1; CDR3nt: TGCGCCAGCAGCCCTGGACAGGCCTGGGTCACTGAAGCTTTCTTT; CDR3aa: CASSPGQAWVTEAFF